The entry below describes one TCR beta chain. Trimming shortened V by 7 bases and J by 3 bases, and 19 bases separated the two germline ends. The CDR3 has 16 amino acids. CDR1 and CDR2 from the germline V gene are MDHEN and SYDVKM. The data are from a study of blood T cell repertoires in COVID-19. Sequenced by immunoSEQ multiplex PCR; TCRdb stores in-frame clones only, minus some. The sample yields under 200,000 clones, about 87% seen once. Those enrolled in Seattle joined during active infection and were followed longitudinally afterward. Sequenced sample: peripheral blood. The J gene is TRBJ1-3, the V gene TRBV28; the D gene is possibly TRBD1 (5 bases). This clonotype was sampled from a woman older than 75 with COVID-19, enrolled during active disease. The CDR3 region is CASITGLLSFGNTIYF. DNA for the CDR3: TGTGCCAGCATTACGGGACTCCTGAGCTTTGGAAACACCATATATTTT.